The next 29 T cell receptor beta chains were all read from a single sample in a study of Graves' ophthalmopathy and Graves' hyperthyroidism. Beta-chain TCR CDR3 regions were amplified from RNA transcripts. HTBI primers served in a first-round RT-PCR, which a second-round multiplex PCR followed. TCRdb processed the multiplex PCR reads anew with MiXCR; each CDR3 protein has one entry. The sample yields hundreds of thousands of distinct CDR3 sequences, 20% to 25% seen once. Sequencing was carried out using peripheral blood. These receptor sequences come from a woman between 18 and 30 years old with stable Graves' hyperthyroidism. Some clones in this sample may be carry-over from other donors' samples.

Concerning this clonotype itself: This CDR3 is missing its conserved last phenylalanine or tryptophan, likely due to a read error. J is TRBJ2-7 and V is TRBV5-1; the match to TRBD1 covers 12 bases. The germline V gene has CDR1 SGHRS and CDR2 YFSETQ. J lost 5 bases, V lost 5 bases, and 11 bases had no gene match. The length of the CDR3 is 16 residues. The CDR3 loop is CASSFGPGTGGNEQYY. In DNA, the CDR3 is TGCGCCAGCAGTTTCGGTCCGGGGACAGGGGGCAACGAGCAGTACTAC.

This clonotype was detected many times. This chain links TRBV20-1 with TRBJ2-7, with 12 bases identical to TRBD2. Germline V gene sequence: CDR1 DFQATT, CDR2 SNEGSKA (reference sequence). V was clipped by 4 bases and J by 6 bases; unmatched bases: 7. The CDR3 length is 14 residues. The CDR3 DNA is TGCAGTGCTATAAGACTAGCGGGAGTTGGCGAGCAGTACTTC. Protein: CSAIRLAGVGEQYF.

This clonotype has just one count. Its ends do not fully match the called genes, so a read error is possible. This rearrangement joins TRBV20-1 to TRBJ1-1; D gene unclear. The CDR3 extends over 13 amino acids. Germline lookup yields CDR1 DFQATT and CDR2 SNEGSKA (reference sequence). CDR3 amino acids: CSARLILNTDAFF. CDR3 in DNA: TGCAGTGCTAGGTTGATCCTGAACACTGATGCTTTCTTT.

This clonotype turned up a few times. This chain connects TRBV6-1 to TRBJ2-7; 9 nucleotides align to TRBD1. CDR1 and CDR2 (germline): MNHNS, SASEGT. Losses at the gene ends were 11 bases for V and 2 bases for J; bases not matched to a gene: 7. This CDR3 spans 13 amino acids. The CDR3 DNA follows: TGTGCCGGATCTCGGGACAGGGCCTACGAGCAGTACTTC. This translates into CAGSRDRAYEQYF.

This clonotype was counted at least ten times. The chain carries TRBV30 and TRBJ2-2; no definite D call. The V gene's germline CDR1 is GTSNPN and CDR2 SVGIG (reference sequence). Trimming cost V 2 bases and J 1 base, with 2 bases left between them. The CDR3 is 12 residues long. CDR3 protein: CAWSQNTGELFF. In DNA, the CDR3 is TGTGCCTGGAGTCAGAACACCGGGGAGCTGTTTTTT. Filled out from reference TRBV30 and TRBJ2-2, the complete variable domain reads SQTIHQWPATLVQPVGSPLSLECTVEGTSNPNLYWYRQAAGRGLQLLFYSVGIGQISSEVPQNLSASRPQDRQFILSSKKLLLSDSGFYLCAWSQNTGELFFGEGSRLTVL.

This clonotype has a count of ten or more. The J gene is TRBJ1-2, the V gene TRBV15; D is possibly TRBD1 (6 bases). Trimming took 0 bases from V and 4 from J, leaving 12 bases between them. CDR3 length: 15 amino acids. CDR1 and CDR2 from the germline V gene are LNHNV and YYDKDF (reference sequence). This CDR3 is CATSRERGAGYGYTF. Written as DNA, the CDR3 is TGTGCCACCAGCAGAGAAAGGGGGGCAGGCTATGGCTACACCTTC.

This clonotype was counted only a few times. This may be a read error: a much more frequent sequence differs by one nucleotide. CDR3 sequence (DNA): TGTGCCAGCAGTGCCACGAAGCCTTACACCGGGGAGCTGTTTTTT. This translates into CASSATKPYTGELFF. This chain uses TRBV6-1 with TRBJ2-2; D is uncertain. CDR1 and CDR2 from the germline V gene are MNHNS and SASEGT. V lost 4 bases and J 3 bases, leaving 12 bases between the germline ends. This CDR3 is 15 amino acids long.

This clonotype was detected many times. V is TRBV13 and J is TRBJ2-7; 7 nucleotides agree with TRBD2. Per germline, CDR1 PRHDT and CDR2 FYEKMQ (reference sequence). With 6 bases clipped from V and 5 bases from J, the junction kept 10 bases outside the gene matches. CDR3 length equals 14 residues. CDR3 sequence: CASSLTREGDEQYF. The CDR3 DNA sequence: TGTGCCAGCAGTCTAACGAGGGAGGGCGACGAGCAGTACTTC. The full variable domain, rest sourced from reference TRBV13 and TRBJ2-7, is AAGVIQSPRHLIKEKRETATLKCYPIPRHDTVYWYQQGPGQDPQFLISFYEKMQSDKGSIPDRFSAQQFSDYHSELNMSSLELGDSALYFCASSLTREGDEQYFGPGTRLTVT.

This clonotype was recorded only once. V and J are TRBV29-1 and TRBJ1-2; D gene unclear. Trimming removed 3 bases at V and 8 bases at J, with 7 bases between. CDR1 is SQVTM, CDR2 ANQGSEA, per germline. The CDR3 runs 10 residues. The CDR3 reads CSVEEGGYTF. The CDR3 coding sequence is TGCAGCGTTGAGGAGGGAGGCTACACCTTC.

Worth noting for this clonotype: Given a much more abundant clone one base away, this may be a read error. This chain connects TRBV28 to TRBJ1-2, with D tentatively TRBD1 (6 bases). This CDR3 region has 17 residues. The V and J ends lost 3 bases and 2 bases respectively, with 19 bases between them. From germline, CDR1 is MDHEN and CDR2 SYDVKM. CDR3 residues: CASSFLWGALQNYGYTF. Here the CDR3 DNA reads TGTGCCAGCAGTTTTTTATGGGGGGCGCTTCAGAACTATGGCTACACCTTC.

The gene calls are TRBV29-1 and TRBJ2-7; no clear D gene. Germline-derived CDR1 and CDR2 are SQVTM and ANQGSEA. This CDR3 is 11 amino acids long. Trimming stripped 7 bases from V and 1 base from J, with 8 bases between. The CDR3 DNA reads as TGCAGCGGGGCACAGTCCTACGAGCAGTACTTC. Protein sequence: CSGAQSYEQYF.

This rearrangement joins TRBV6-5 to TRBJ2-4; D may correspond to TRBD1 or TRBD2 (6 bases each). Germline values: CDR1 MNHEY, CDR2 SVGAGI. With 4 bases removed from V and 8 bases from J, the gap between germline ends came to 18 bases. CDR3 size: 15 residues. CDR3 nucleotides: TGTGCCAGCAGTTCCACTACAGGGCGCGGGGACATTCAGTACTTC. Protein sequence: CASSSTTGRGDIQYF.

V usage is TRBV7-9 and J usage is TRBJ2-2, with 7 bases lining up with TRBD1. The CDR3 totals 14 residues. Trimming cost V 5 bases and J 5 bases; bases outside gene matches: 5. The germline CDR1 and CDR2 sequences are SEHNR and FQNEAQ (reference sequence). CDR3 sequence: CASSPDRDTGELFF. The CDR3, as DNA: TGTGCCAGCAGCCCTGACAGGGATACCGGGGAGCTGTTTTTT. The whole variable domain, remainder taken from reference TRBV7-9 and TRBJ2-2, is DTGVSQNPRHKITKRGQNVTFRCDPISEHNRLYWYRQTLGQGPEFLTYFQNEAQLEKSRLLSDRFSAERPKGSFSTLEIQRTEQGDSAMYLCASSPDRDTGELFFGEGSRLTVL.

This clonotype was observed at least ten times. The gene calls are TRBV14 and TRBJ1-2; 11 nucleotides align to TRBD1. The junction had 6 bases not matched to a gene; V was cut back by 4 bases and J by 5 bases. The CDR3 extends over 15 amino acids. Germline loops: CDR1 SGHDN, CDR2 FVKESK. The CDR3 protein is CASSPRTGGAYGYTF. CDR3 DNA: TGTGCCAGCAGCCCGCGGACAGGGGGCGCTTATGGCTACACCTTC. Combining the CDR3 with reference TRBV14 and TRBJ1-2 gives the whole variable domain EAGVTQFPSHSVIEKGQTVTLRCDPISGHDNLYWYRRVMGKEIKFLLHFVKESKQDESGMPNNRFLAERTGGTYSTLKVQPAELEDSGVYFCASSPRTGGAYGYTFGSGTRLTVV.

This sequence joins TRBV5-1 and TRBJ1-3, with D hard to call. V dropped 1 base and J dropped 0 bases, with 5 bases sitting between them. Germline V gene lookup returns CDR1 SGHRS and CDR2 YFSETQ. The CDR3 is made up of 14 amino acids. The CDR3 loop reads CASSLSISGNTIYF. The DNA for the CDR3 is TGCGCCAGCAGCTTGAGCATCTCTGGAAACACCATATATTTT.

The chain uses TRBV19 and TRBJ1-5; D uncertain. Germline CDR1 LNHDA, CDR2 SQIVND (reference sequence). The CDR3 contains 13 residues. The V end was cut by 4 bases, the J end by 5 bases, with 9 bases between. DNA of the CDR3: TGTGCCAGTAGTAACTGGGTCGATCAGCCCCAGCATTTT. Amino acid sequence: CASSNWVDQPQHF.

This clonotype was seen many times. The chain carries TRBV20-1 and TRBJ2-4, with D possibly matching TRBD2 (6 bases). In germline, CDR1 is DFQATT, CDR2 SNEGSKA (reference sequence). This CDR3 is built from 18 residues. The V end lost 2 bases, the J end lost 0 bases, and 20 bases lay between the germline ends. CDR3 protein: CSARPEALAQLAKNIQYF. Here the CDR3 DNA reads TGCAGTGCTAGACCAGAGGCACTAGCCCAACTAGCCAAAAACATTCAGTACTTC.

In its sample, this clonotype was seen many times. The genes are TRBV12-5 and TRBJ1-5; no reliable D call. The germline V and J ends were trimmed by 6 bases and 8 bases, with 11 bases remaining between them. This CDR3 is 12 amino acids long. Per the germline V gene, CDR1 is LGHNT and CDR2 is FRNRAP. The DNA for the CDR3 is TGTGCTAGTGGCGTAGCGGGCAAGCCCCAGCATTTT. This codes for CASGVAGKPQHF.

The J gene is TRBJ2-3, the V gene TRBV25-1; no clear D gene. V lost 4 bases to trimming and J lost 5 bases, with 4 bases between them. Germline V lookup: CDR1 MGHDK, CDR2 SYGVNS. This CDR3 spans 11 amino acids. This chain's CDR3 is CASSVGDTQYF. The CDR3 nucleotides are TGTGCCAGCAGTGTTGGAGATACGCAGTATTTT.

This clonotype was seen at least ten times. The rearrangement links TRBV6-5 to TRBJ1-5; 9 bases are a match to TRBD1. Germline CDR1 is MNHEY and CDR2 is SVGAGI. V trimming: 0 bases; J trimming: 6 bases; junction bases outside the gene matches: 6. This CDR3 region has 16 residues. The CDR3 DNA follows: TGTGCCAGCAGTTACTCGACGGGACAGGGCGGTCAGCCCCAGCATTTT. It translates to CASSYSTGQGGQPQHF.

The chain couples TRBV30 to TRBJ1-1; 10 bases are shared with TRBD1. The germline CDR1 and CDR2 sequences are GTSNPN and SVGIG (reference sequence). Germline trimming cut 4 bases from V and 7 bases from J; bases unmatched to any gene: 9. The CDR3 sequence is 14 residues long. The CDR3 sequence: CAWTSTGGVSEAFF. CDR3 bases: TGTGCCTGGACCTCGACAGGGGGCGTGAGTGAAGCTTTCTTT.

The sample holds many counts of this clonotype. The chain uses TRBV14 and TRBJ1-1, with D unresolved. The CDR3 spans 15 residues. CDR1 SGHDN and CDR2 FVKESK come from the germline V gene. V was pared by 0 bases and J by 3 bases, with 11 bases between. CDR3 residues: CASSQERRWDTEAFF. DNA for the CDR3: TGTGCCAGCAGCCAAGAGCGTCGCTGGGACACTGAAGCTTTCTTT.

This sequence joins TRBV12-3 or TRBV12-4 and TRBJ1-2, with D perhaps matching TRBD1 (5 bases). The CDR3 is 15 residues long. Trimming shortened V by 5 bases and J by 4 bases, and 17 bases separated the two germline ends. CDR3 in amino acids: CASSRDGLALYGYTF. The DNA for the CDR3 is TGTGCCAGCAGTAGGGACGGATTGGCCCTCTATGGCTACACCTTC.

This clonotype was recorded at least ten times. A much larger clone lies a single base off, so this may be a read error. The V call is TRBV6-1, the J call TRBJ1-2; 7 bases line up with TRBD1. CDR1 is MNHNS, CDR2 SASEGT, per germline. Germline trimming cut 7 bases from V and 2 bases from J; bases unmatched to any gene: 4. The CDR3 length is 13 residues. This CDR3 is CASKPGQNYGYTF. The DNA for the CDR3 is TGTGCCAGCAAACCGGGACAGAACTATGGCTACACCTTC.

This sequence joins TRBV4-2 and TRBJ1-1; unclear D gene. This CDR3 is 16 amino acids long. In germline, CDR1 is LGHNA, CDR2 YNFKEQ. V was pared by 2 bases and J by 0 bases, with 13 bases between. CDR3 sequence reads: CASSQLQLDLNTEAFF. In DNA form, the CDR3 reads TGTGCCAGCAGCCAACTACAACTTGATTTGAACACTGAAGCTTTCTTT.

This clonotype was observed at least ten times. The chain joins TRBV7-9 to TRBJ2-7; either TRBD1 or TRBD2 may fit D (6 bases each). The CDR3 is 13 residues long. From germline, CDR1 is SEHNR and CDR2 FQNEAQ (reference sequence). Trimming removed 5 bases at V and 6 bases at J, with 14 bases between. The CDR3 loop reads CASSGSGGGEQYF. The CDR3 DNA is TGTGCCAGCAGCGGTAGCGGAGGGGGCGAGCAGTACTTC.

This chain connects TRBV2 to TRBJ1-5, with 10 bases matching TRBD1. The J segment lost 6 bases and the V segment lost 4 bases, leaving 3 bases of the junction unmatched. Germline CDR1 and CDR2: SNHLY and FYNNEI. CDR3 size: 14 residues. CDR3 protein: CASSGGQGVQPQHF. The DNA for the CDR3 is TGTGCCAGCAGTGGAGGACAGGGGGTTCAGCCCCAGCATTTT. Full variable domain (remainder filled in from reference TRBV2 and TRBJ1-5): EPEVTQTPSHQVTQMGQEVILRCVPISNHLYFYWYRQILGQKVEFLVSFYNNEISEKSEIFDDQFSVERPDGSNFTLKIRSTKLEDSAMYFCASSGGQGVQPQHFGDGTRLSIL.

This clonotype appeared many times. The V and J genes are TRBV12-3 or TRBV12-4 and TRBJ1-1, with a tentative D call TRBD1 (5 bases). The CDR3 length is 15 residues. Trimming cost V 8 bases and J 1 base, with 17 bases left between them. The CDR3 DNA reads as TGTGCCAGCGGACAACGGAAAACACAGAACACTGAAGCTTTCTTT. This encodes CASGQRKTQNTEAFF.

This clonotype was observed many times. The gene calls are TRBV6-4 and TRBJ1-1, with D possibly TRBD1 on 6 matching bases. Germline CDR1 reads MRHNA; CDR2 reads SNTAGT. The CDR3 consists of 14 residues. The V and J ends lost 5 bases and 4 bases respectively, with 14 bases between them. CDR3 DNA sequence: TGTGCCAGCAGTCCAACGGAGGGGGGCACTGAAGCTTTCTTT. It codes for CASSPTEGGTEAFF.